This record looks at one T cell receptor beta chain sequence and its context. Thawed, overnight-rested PBMC were stained with GMM-loaded CD1B tetramer, viability dye and anti-CD3, then sorted. The lipid loaded on the CD1B tetramers was C32 glucose monomycolate from Rhodococcus equi. PBMC for tetramer sorting were first depleted of CD14-expressing monocytes. TCR-alpha and TCR-beta chains were sequenced unpaired. Profiling relied on immunoSEQ multiplex PCR, and the TCRdb table lists in-frame clones only, not all of them. This sample carries 55,000 to 65,000 clones, around 81% of them seen once, and the ten largest clones take about 13%. This record comes from a study of T cells in tuberculosis. Trimming removed 3 bases at V and 4 bases at J, with 13 bases between. The CDR3 runs 15 residues. Germline CDR1 reads LNHDA; CDR2 reads SQIVND (reference sequence).

Sequencing was done on a sample of CD1b-GMM tetramer-negative cells sorted from PBMCs. The chain couples TRBV19 to TRBJ1-5; D ambiguous. This clonotype originated in an adult woman with latent tuberculosis. The DNA of the CDR3 is TGTGCCAGTAGTATCCGCGGCGGGCGGAATCAGCCCCAGCATTTT. Amino acid sequence: CASSIRGGRNQPQHF.